These T cell receptor beta chains were read from a single sample in a study of response to subunit inactivated influenza vaccine. TCRdb re-called the RT-PCR reads through MiXCR, storing one row per CDR3 protein. The data contain hundreds of thousands of distinct CDR3 sequences, roughly 25% of them singletons. The sample here was CD4+ T cells sorted from PBMCs, taken about 5 days after vaccination. The receptors originated from a man in his fifties who received an inactivated influenza vaccine. The CDR3 runs from the conserved cysteine through the conserved F or W. Fields, in order: CDR3 protein, CDR3 DNA, J gene, V gene, D gene, clone size. The D gene is left open where the match is weak. Size tells how often a clone was seen (once, few, many) or the class of an expanded clone, and some rows leave it out.

CASSVQNRGGSEQFF	TGTGCCAGTAGTGTACAAAACAGGGGAGGCTCTGAGCAGTTCTTC	TRBJ2-1	TRBV19	.	.
CASSRVFDQETQYF	TGTGCCAGCAGCCGGGTGTTCGACCAAGAGACCCAGTACTTC	TRBJ2-5	TRBV6-1	.	few
CATSRDRWGEQFF	TGTGCCACCAGCAGAGATAGATGGGGTGAGCAGTTCTTC	TRBJ2-1	TRBV15	.	few
CATSAPAGPETQYF	TGTGCCACCAGTGCCCCCGCAGGGCCAGAGACCCAGTACTTC	TRBJ2-5	TRBV24-1	.	few
CASRTGTTSGNTIYF	TGTGCCAGCAGGACAGGGACCACCTCTGGAAACACCATATATTTT	TRBJ1-3	TRBV12-3/TRBV12-4	TRBD1	.
CSARGSGTRDTQYF	TGCAGTGCTAGGGGAAGCGGAACGAGGGATACGCAGTATTTT	TRBJ2-3	TRBV20-1	.	few
CASSPGQGNKPQHF	TGTGCCAGCAGTCCCGGACAGGGAAACAAACCCCAGCATTTT	TRBJ1-5	TRBV28	TRBD1	few
CASSFREKRSSEQFF	TGTGCCAGCAGCTTTCGGGAGAAGAGAAGCAGTGAGCAGTTCTTC	TRBJ2-1	TRBV28	.	.
CASSQGLQGQPQHF	TGTGCCAGCAGCCAAGGGTTGCAGGGCCAGCCCCAGCATTTT	TRBJ1-5	TRBV4-2	.	.
CATSDPGEGPNEKLFF	TGTGCCACCAGTGATCCTGGGGAGGGGCCTAATGAAAAACTGTTTTTT	TRBJ1-4	TRBV24-1	.	.
CSAPPRETTDTQYF	TGCAGTGCGCCCCCCAGGGAAACCACAGATACGCAGTATTTT	TRBJ2-3	TRBV20-1	.	.
CASTQVIGATYEQYF	TGTGCCAGCACTCAAGTGATTGGCGCGACCTACGAGCAGTACTTC	TRBJ2-7	TRBV6-2/TRBV6-3	.	few
CASSYSGGELFF	TGTGCCAGCAGTTATAGTGGCGGGGAGCTGTTTTTT	TRBJ2-2	TRBV6-2/TRBV6-3	.	many
CASSSLTGSTDTQYF	TGTGCCAGCAGCTCTTTGACAGGTAGCACAGATACGCAGTATTTT	TRBJ2-3	TRBV11-2	.	.
CASSVSSGSNQPQHF	TGTGCCAGCAGCGTATCCAGTGGCAGCAATCAGCCCCAGCATTTT	TRBJ1-5	TRBV9	.	few
CASSAGSDPSNQPQHF	TGCGCCAGCAGCGCCGGGTCAGATCCCAGCAATCAGCCCCAGCATTTT	TRBJ1-5	TRBV5-1	.	few
CSVGTGSETQYF	TGCAGCGTTGGAACAGGTTCCGAGACCCAGTACTTC	TRBJ2-5	TRBV29-1	.	few
CSVEVEDTEKLFF	TGCAGCGTTGAAGTGGAGGACACCGAAAAACTGTTTTTT	TRBJ1-4	TRBV29-1	.	many
CASSLAGRGLGQYF	TGTGCCAGCAGTTTAGCTGGCAGGGGGTTAGGGCAGTACTTC	TRBJ2-7	TRBV12-3/TRBV12-4	TRBD1	.
CASSPLPGQGGETQYF	TGTGCCAGCTCACCACTCCCGGGACAGGGAGGGGAGACCCAGTACTTC	TRBJ2-5	TRBV18	TRBD1	.
CASSRSGTGNSYEQYF	TGTGCCAGCAGTCGTTCCGGGACAGGAAACTCCTACGAGCAGTACTTC	TRBJ2-7	TRBV12-3/TRBV12-4	TRBD1	.
CASSWDRSNTEAFF	TGTGCCAGCAGCTGGGACAGATCGAACACTGAAGCTTTCTTT	TRBJ1-1	TRBV12-3/TRBV12-4	TRBD1	.
CSARGSGGPTDTQYF	TGCAGTGCTAGAGGTAGCGGGGGCCCCACAGATACGCAGTATTTT	TRBJ2-3	TRBV20-1	TRBD2	.
CASSSGQTLAKNIQYF	TGTGCCAGCAGCTCAGGACAGACATTAGCCAAAAACATTCAGTACTTC	TRBJ2-4	TRBV11-2	.	few